Listed below are T cell receptor beta chains from one sample, sequenced in a study of shared clonotypes between healthy human individuals. Profiling relied on immunoSEQ multiplex PCR, and the TCRdb table lists in-frame clones only, not all of them. The table records a few million clones, under 97% of them present only once. The specimen sequenced was naive CD4+ T cells sorted from blood. The source is a man aged 18-30 years in good health. Each CDR3 is given with its conserved first and last residue. Fields, in order: CDR3 length, clone size, D gene, V gene, J gene, CDR3 DNA, CDR3 protein. A D gene is named only where the DNA matches it firmly. Some rows have no size entry. The others give once, few or many, or a class for an expanded clone.

length: 15; size: .; D: .; V: TRBV18; J: TRBJ1-1; DNA: TGTGCCAGCTCACCACCGGCCAAAATGAACACTGAAGCTTTCTTT; CDR3: CASSPPAKMNTEAFF
length: 12; size: .; D: .; V: TRBV15; J: TRBJ2-7; DNA: TGTGCCACCAGCAGGGCCTTTGGGGAGCAGTACTTC; CDR3: CATSRAFGEQYF
length: 14; size: .; D: .; V: TRBV5-4; J: TRBJ2-7; DNA: TGTGCCAGCAGCTTGGAGTCGGTAGGGTACGAGCAGTACTTC; CDR3: CASSLESVGYEQYF
length: 16; size: .; D: .; V: TRBV7-3; J: TRBJ2-2; DNA: TGTGCCAGCAGCTCGGGGGACACGGCGAACACCGGGGAGCTGTTTTTT; CDR3: CASSSGDTANTGELFF
length: 15; size: .; D: TRBD2; V: TRBV6-1; J: TRBJ2-7; DNA: TGTGCCAGCAGTGTTGGGGGCGGGAGGGCCGGCGAGCAGTACTTC; CDR3: CASSVGGGRAGEQYF
length: 17; size: .; D: TRBD2; V: TRBV9; J: TRBJ2-5; DNA: TGTGCCAGCAGCGCCTCTACCGGGACTAGCGGGAGAGAGACCCAGTACTTC; CDR3: CASSASTGTSGRETQYF
length: 15; size: .; D: .; V: TRBV5-1; J: TRBJ2-7; DNA: TGCGCCAGCAGGTACCGGGACGGAGGAACCTACGAGCAGTACTTC; CDR3: CASRYRDGGTYEQYF
length: 13; size: .; D: .; V: TRBV7-3; J: TRBJ2-3; DNA: TGTGCCAGCAGCTCTTGGGGGGCAGATACGCAGTATTTT; CDR3: CASSSWGADTQYF
length: 16; size: .; D: TRBD2; V: TRBV5-4; J: TRBJ2-1; DNA: TGTGCCAGCAGCTTGGCGAGGACTAGCGGGAGAGATGAGCAGTTCTTC; CDR3: CASSLARTSGRDEQFF
length: 14; size: .; D: TRBD1; V: TRBV4-1; J: TRBJ2-2; DNA: TGCGCCAGCAGCCTTACAGGGGCAACCGGGGAGCTGTTTTTT; CDR3: CASSLTGATGELFF
length: 13; size: .; D: .; V: TRBV18; J: TRBJ2-1; DNA: TGTGCCAGCTCACCACCGGTTCAGGGGGAGCAGTTCTTC; CDR3: CASSPPVQGEQFF
length: 14; size: .; D: TRBD2; V: TRBV5-1; J: TRBJ2-3; DNA: TGCGCCTGCAGACCCCGGGGAGGGGCCGATACGCAGTATTTT; CDR3: CACRPRGGADTQYF
length: 15; size: .; D: TRBD1; V: TRBV18; J: TRBJ1-4; DNA: TGTGCCAGCTCACCCCGGGACAGCGAGGGGGAAAAACTGTTTTTT; CDR3: CASSPRDSEGEKLFF
length: 17; size: once; D: .; V: TRBV7-2; J: TRBJ1-2; DNA: TGTGCCAGCAACATAAAGGGCAGGCAGAGCTACAACTATGGCTACACCTTC; CDR3: CASNIKGRQSYNYGYTF
length: 13; size: once; D: .; V: TRBV10-3; J: TRBJ2-3; DNA: TGTGCCAGCACCCGTTTCGATGGAGATACGCAGTATTTT; CDR3: CASTRFDGDTQYF
length: 13; size: .; D: .; V: TRBV5-8; J: TRBJ1-5; DNA: TGTGCCAGCAGCTTGGAGGGGATCCAGCCCCAGCATTTT; CDR3: CASSLEGIQPQHF
length: 15; size: .; D: .; V: TRBV7-2; J: TRBJ1-1; DNA: TGTGCCAGCAGCCCGAGGGGGATGAAGAACACTGAAGCTTTCTTT; CDR3: CASSPRGMKNTEAFF
length: 12; size: once; D: .; V: TRBV2; J: TRBJ2-2; DNA: TGTGCCAGCAGGGGTGGGGCCGGGGAGCTGTTTTTT; CDR3: CASRGGAGELFF
length: 16; size: .; D: TRBD1; V: TRBV27; J: TRBJ1-6; DNA: TGTGCCAGCAGTCTTGGGACAGGGGGCAATAATTCACCCCTCCACTTT; CDR3: CASSLGTGGNNSPLHF